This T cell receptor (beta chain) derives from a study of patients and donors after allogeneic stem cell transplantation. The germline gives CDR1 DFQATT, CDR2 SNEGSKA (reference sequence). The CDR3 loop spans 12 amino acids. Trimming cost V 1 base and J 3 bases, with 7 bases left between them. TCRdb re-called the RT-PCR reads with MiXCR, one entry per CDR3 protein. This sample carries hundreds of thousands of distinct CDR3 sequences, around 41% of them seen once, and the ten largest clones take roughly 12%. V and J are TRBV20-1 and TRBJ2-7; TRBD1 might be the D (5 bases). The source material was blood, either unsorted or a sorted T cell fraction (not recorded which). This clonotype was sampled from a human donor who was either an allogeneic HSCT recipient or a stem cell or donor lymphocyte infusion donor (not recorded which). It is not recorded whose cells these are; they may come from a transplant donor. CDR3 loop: CSARGTSYEQYF. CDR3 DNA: TGCAGTGCTAGAGGGACAAGCTACGAGCAGTACTTC.